This TCR beta chain was captured by sequencing in a study of a mutant IDH1 vaccine in newly diagnosed glioma (dated by TCRdb to about 2021). In the study overall: Vaccination started 4-6 weeks after radiotherapy alone, or was given together with temozolomide cycles in the groups whose treatment included chemotherapy. Of the roughly 33 treated patients, approximately 60% were male and approximately 40% were female, and a mean age of 40.4 years was recorded. Before enrollment, patients had received standard therapy of radiotherapy alone, temozolomide alone, or radiochemotherapy with temozolomide; most received the combination. The week-35 safety follow-up took place at visit V12, and the week-47 end of study took place at visit V13. Peripheral blood was drawn at six visits: V03 (baseline), V05, V07, V10, V12 and V13. Longitudinal TCRB deep sequencing was done for 25 treated patients, wherever samples were available for exploratory analyses. The paper's findings and limits, for the study overall: Immune responses induced by the vaccine were seen in 90% to 95% of patients across multiple MHC alleles. Changes in the top peripheral T cell clonotypes picked up by TCRB sequencing did not appear to be linked to pseudoprogression. PBMC samples for TCRB deep sequencing were selected based on availability. It was noted by the authors that analyses of patient blood samples could not be reproduced owing to sample limitations.

To prepare the library, the immunoSEQ multiplex PCR assay was applied. The hsTCRB Kit was used according to the manufacturer's protocol to amplify rearranged TCR beta chain sequences. Sequencing of TCRB libraries was carried out on an Illumina MiSeq. From the authors' description of their analysis: Demultiplexing, trimming and gene mapping were performed with the kit vendor's proprietary platform. TCRdb obtained this table from immuneACCESS and retained in-frame rearrangements with V and J assigned. These tables miss some clones; where compared with another copy, unresolved V genes account for less than half of the shortfall, and the remainder is unexplained. V and J calls and clone size are as listed in that table; D and trimming were resolved from the DNA. The sample has 35,000 to 45,000 clones on record, more than 80% of them singletons. The leading ten clones occupy approximately 1.6% of the sample.

The label giving this sample's time point can be read as: week 35, safety follow-up. A 20-mer mutant IDH1 peptide at 300 micrograms in Montanide made up each vaccine dose, which was injected subcutaneously together with topical imiquimod. Patients were given eight vaccinations, in weeks 1, 3, 5, 7, 11, 15, 19 and 23, which matched visits V03 through V10. Newly diagnosed WHO grade 3 or 4 IDH1-mutant astrocytomas showing loss of nuclear ATRX were present in the donors. The samples were drawn from NOA16, a multicentre, single-arm, open-label phase I trial in Germany that tested a mutant IDH1 peptide vaccine in humans for the first time. Genomic DNA for TCRB sequencing was extracted from EDTA blood using the DNeasy Blood and Tissue Kit. With respect to this clone: Its recognized antigen is unknown. No qualities accompany the bases; no much larger clone lies one base away.

Compared with germline, V lacks 3 bases and J lacks 2 bases; bases without a gene match: 6. The germline V gene (reference sequence) provides CDR1 LNHDA and CDR2 SQIVND. Including the terminal cysteine and phenylalanine, the CDR3 comprises 16 residues. The read is trimmed to its CDR3 DNA, 48 bases read in frame from base 1. The material was PBMCs, obtained from a glioma patient whose treatment included an IDH1 peptide vaccine. This receptor was identified in a man aged 35-49 years with glioma. The rearrangement joined TRBV19 to TRBJ1-2, and TRBD1 aligns with 10 junction nucleotides. The nucleotide sequence is given as TGTGCCAGTAGTATGAAATCGGGACAGGGGAACTATGGCTACACCTTC. Protein translation: CASSMKSGQGNYGYTF.